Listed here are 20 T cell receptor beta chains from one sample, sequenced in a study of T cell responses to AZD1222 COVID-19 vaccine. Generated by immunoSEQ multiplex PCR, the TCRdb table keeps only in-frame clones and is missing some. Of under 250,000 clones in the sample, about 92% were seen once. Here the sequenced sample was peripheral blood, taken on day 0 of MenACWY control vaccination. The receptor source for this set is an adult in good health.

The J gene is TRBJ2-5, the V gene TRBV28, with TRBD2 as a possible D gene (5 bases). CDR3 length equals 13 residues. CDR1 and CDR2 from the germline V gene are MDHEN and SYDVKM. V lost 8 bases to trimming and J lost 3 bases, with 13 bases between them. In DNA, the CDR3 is TGTGCCAGCCTTCCCTCGAGGGAAGAGACCCAGTACTTC. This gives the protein CASLPSREETQYF.

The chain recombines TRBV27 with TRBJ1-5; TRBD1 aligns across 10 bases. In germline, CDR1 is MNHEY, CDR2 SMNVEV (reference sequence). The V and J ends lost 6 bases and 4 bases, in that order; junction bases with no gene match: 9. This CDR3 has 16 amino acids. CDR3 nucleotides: TGTGCCAGCAGGTTGACCGGGACAGGGGTAAATCAGCCCCAGCATTTT. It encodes CASRLTGTGVNQPQHF.

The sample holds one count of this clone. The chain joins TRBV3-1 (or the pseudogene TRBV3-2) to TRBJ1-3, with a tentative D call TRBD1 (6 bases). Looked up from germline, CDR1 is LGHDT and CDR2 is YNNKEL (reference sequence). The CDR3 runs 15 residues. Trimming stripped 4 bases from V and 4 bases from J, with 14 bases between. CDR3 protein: CASSRGGAQGNTIYF. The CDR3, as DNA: TGTGCCAGCAGCCGAGGGGGGGCGCAAGGAAACACCATATATTTT.

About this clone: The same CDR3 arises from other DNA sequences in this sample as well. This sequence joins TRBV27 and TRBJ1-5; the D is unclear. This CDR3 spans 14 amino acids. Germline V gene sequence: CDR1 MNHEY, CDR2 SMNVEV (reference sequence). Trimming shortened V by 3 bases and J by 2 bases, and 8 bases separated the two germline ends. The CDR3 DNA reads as TGTGCCAGCAGTTTTTGGGGTGGCAATCAGCCCCAGCATTTT. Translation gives CASSFWGGNQPQHF.

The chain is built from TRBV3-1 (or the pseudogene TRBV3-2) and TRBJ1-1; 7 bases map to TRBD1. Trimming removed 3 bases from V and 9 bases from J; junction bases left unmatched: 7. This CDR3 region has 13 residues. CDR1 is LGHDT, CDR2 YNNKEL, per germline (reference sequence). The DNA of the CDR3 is TGTGCCAGCAGCCAGGAAAGACAGGGCCAAGCTTTCTTT. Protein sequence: CASSQERQGQAFF.

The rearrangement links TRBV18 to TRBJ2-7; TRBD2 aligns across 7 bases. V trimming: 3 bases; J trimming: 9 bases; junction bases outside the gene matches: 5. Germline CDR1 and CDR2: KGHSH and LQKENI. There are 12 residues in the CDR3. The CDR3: CASSPSSGGQYF. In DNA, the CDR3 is TGTGCCAGCTCACCCTCCTCGGGAGGGCAGTACTTC.

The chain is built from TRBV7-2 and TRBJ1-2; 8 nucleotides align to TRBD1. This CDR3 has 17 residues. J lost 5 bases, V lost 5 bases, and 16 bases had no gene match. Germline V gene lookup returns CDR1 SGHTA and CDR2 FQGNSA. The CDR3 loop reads CASSEGGAGGALYGYTF. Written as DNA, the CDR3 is TGTGCCAGCAGCGAGGGAGGGGCAGGGGGCGCCCTTTATGGCTACACCTTC.

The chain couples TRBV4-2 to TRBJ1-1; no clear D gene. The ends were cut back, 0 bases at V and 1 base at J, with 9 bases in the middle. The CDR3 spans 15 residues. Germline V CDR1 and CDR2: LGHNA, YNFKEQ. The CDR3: CASSQEGRRNTEAFF. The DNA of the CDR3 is TGTGCCAGCAGCCAAGAAGGCAGAAGGAACACTGAAGCTTTCTTT.

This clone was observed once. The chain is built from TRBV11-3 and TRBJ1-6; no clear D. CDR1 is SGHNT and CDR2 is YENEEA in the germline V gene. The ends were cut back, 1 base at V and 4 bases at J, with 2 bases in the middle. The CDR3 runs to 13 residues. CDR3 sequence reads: CASSLVYNSPLHF. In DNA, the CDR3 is TGTGCCAGCAGCTTAGTATATAATTCACCCCTCCACTTT.

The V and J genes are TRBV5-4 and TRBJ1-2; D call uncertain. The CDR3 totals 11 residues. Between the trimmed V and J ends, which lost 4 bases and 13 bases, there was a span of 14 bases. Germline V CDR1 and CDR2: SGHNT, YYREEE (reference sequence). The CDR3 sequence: CASSRPGAFTF. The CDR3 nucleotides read TGTGCCAGCAGCCGCCCTGGAGCTTTCACCTTC.

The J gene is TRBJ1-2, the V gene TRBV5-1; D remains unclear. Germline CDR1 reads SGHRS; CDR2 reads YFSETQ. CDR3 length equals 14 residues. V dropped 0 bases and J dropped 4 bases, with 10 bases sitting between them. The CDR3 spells CASSLEPRSYGYTF. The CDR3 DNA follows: TGCGCCAGCAGCTTGGAACCCAGATCCTATGGCTACACCTTC.

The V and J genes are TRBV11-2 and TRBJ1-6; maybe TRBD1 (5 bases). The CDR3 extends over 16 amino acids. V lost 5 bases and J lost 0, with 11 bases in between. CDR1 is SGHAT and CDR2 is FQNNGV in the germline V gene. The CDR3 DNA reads TGTGCCAGCAGCCTCACAGACAGCTCCTATAATTCACCCCTCCACTTT. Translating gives CASSLTDSSYNSPLHF.

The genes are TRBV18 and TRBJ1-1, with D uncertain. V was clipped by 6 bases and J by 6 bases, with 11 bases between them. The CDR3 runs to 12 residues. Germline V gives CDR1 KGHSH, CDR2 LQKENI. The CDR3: CASSRGGSEAFF. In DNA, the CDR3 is TGTGCCAGCTCGCGGGGAGGGTCTGAAGCTTTCTTT.

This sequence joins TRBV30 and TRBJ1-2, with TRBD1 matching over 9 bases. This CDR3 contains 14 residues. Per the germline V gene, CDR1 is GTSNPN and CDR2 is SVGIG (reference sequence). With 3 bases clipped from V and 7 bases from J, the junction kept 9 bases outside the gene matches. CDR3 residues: CAWRRTGAYGGYTF. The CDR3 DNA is TGTGCCTGGAGGCGGACAGGGGCCTATGGTGGCTACACCTTC.

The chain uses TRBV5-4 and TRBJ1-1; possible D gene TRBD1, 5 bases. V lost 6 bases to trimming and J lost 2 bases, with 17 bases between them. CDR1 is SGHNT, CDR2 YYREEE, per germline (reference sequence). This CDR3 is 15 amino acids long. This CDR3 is CASTILTGGNTEAFF. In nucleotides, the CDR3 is TGTGCCAGCACAATATTAACTGGGGGTAACACTGAAGCTTTCTTT.

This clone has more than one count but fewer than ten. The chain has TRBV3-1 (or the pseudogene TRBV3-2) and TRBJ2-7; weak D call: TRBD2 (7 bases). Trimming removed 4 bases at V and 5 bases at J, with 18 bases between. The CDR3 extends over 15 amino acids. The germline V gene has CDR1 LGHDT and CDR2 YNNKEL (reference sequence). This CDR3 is CASSPITGGRNEQYF. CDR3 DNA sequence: TGTGCCAGCAGCCCCATAACGGGGGGCCGGAACGAGCAGTACTTC.

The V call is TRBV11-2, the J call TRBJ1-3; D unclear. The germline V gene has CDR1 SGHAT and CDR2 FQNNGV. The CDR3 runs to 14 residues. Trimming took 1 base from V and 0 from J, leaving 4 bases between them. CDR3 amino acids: CASSLAGSGNTIYF. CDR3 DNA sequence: TGTGCCAGCAGCTTAGCGGGCTCTGGAAACACCATATATTTT. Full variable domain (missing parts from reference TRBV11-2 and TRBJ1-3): EAGVAQSPRYKIIEKRQSVAFWCNPISGHATLYWYQQILGQGPKLLIQFQNNGVVDDSQLPKDRFSAERLKGVDSTLKIQPAKLEDSAVYLCASSLAGSGNTIYFGEGSWLTVV.

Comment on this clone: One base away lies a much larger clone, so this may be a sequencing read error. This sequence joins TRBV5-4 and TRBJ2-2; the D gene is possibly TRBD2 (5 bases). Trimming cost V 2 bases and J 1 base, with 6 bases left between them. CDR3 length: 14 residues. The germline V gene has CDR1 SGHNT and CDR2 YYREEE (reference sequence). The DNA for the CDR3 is TGTGCCAGCAGCTTACGGGGGAACACCGGGGAGCTGTTTTTT. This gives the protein CASSLRGNTGELFF.

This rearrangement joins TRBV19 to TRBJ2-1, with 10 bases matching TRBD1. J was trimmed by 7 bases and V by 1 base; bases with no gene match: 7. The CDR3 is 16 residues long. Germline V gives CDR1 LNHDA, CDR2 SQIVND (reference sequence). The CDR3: CASSIAWTGGGNEQFF. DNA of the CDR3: TGTGCCAGTAGTATAGCCTGGACAGGGGGAGGGAATGAGCAGTTCTTC.

The CDR3 loop is CASSLVGTGGVDNSPLHF. CDR3 nucleotide sequence: TGTGCCAGCAGCTTAGTTGGGACAGGGGGCGTAGATAATTCACCCCTCCACTTT. This rearrangement joins TRBV7-9 to TRBJ1-6, with TRBD1 identical over 12 bases. This CDR3 comprises 18 residues. CDR1 and CDR2 (germline): SEHNR, FQNEAQ (reference sequence). The trim removed 1 base at V and 5 bases at J, leaving 6 bases unmatched.